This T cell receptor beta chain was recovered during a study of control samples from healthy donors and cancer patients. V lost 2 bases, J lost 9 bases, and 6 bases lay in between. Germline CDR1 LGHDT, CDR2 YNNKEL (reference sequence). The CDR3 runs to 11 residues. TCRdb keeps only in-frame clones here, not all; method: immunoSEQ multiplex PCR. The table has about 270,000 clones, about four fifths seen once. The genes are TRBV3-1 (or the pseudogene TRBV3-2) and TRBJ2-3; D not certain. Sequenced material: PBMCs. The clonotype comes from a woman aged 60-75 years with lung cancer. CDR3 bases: TGTGCCAGCAGCCAACTAGGAACGCAGTATTTT. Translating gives CASSQLGTQYF.